Listed below are T cell receptor beta chains from one sample, sequenced in a study of blood T cell repertoires in COVID-19. Clones were read by immunoSEQ multiplex PCR, and TCRdb kept only the in-frame ones, dropping some. The sample shows about 55,000 clones, 73% of them seen only once. Material: peripheral blood. The receptor set was obtained from a woman aged 70-85 years with acute or convalescent COVID-19. The CDR3 runs from the conserved cysteine through the conserved F or W. D genes are given only for firm matches. Clone sizes are given selectively: once, few, many, or a class where the clone is expanded.

j_gene,abundance,d_gene,v_gene,len,CDR3nt,CDR3aa
TRBJ2-5,NA,NA,TRBV6-5,14,TGTGCCAGCAGTTACTCGGAGACTCAAGAGACCCAGTACTTC,CASSYSETQETQYF
TRBJ2-3,NA,TRBD2,TRBV5-4,15,TGTGCCAGCAGCTTGGATCCAGCGGGGGGAGATACGCAGTATTTT,CASSLDPAGGDTQYF
TRBJ1-1,NA,NA,TRBV7-9,14,TGTGCCAGCAGCAGTGAGGGTTTGAACACTGAAGCTTTCTTT,CASSSEGLNTEAFF
TRBJ1-2,NA,TRBD1,TRBV28,14,TGTGCCAGCAGCCTCGGGACAGCCTACTATGGCTACACCTTC,CASSLGTAYYGYTF
TRBJ1-5,NA,NA,TRBV24-1,14,TGTGCCACCAGTGATTCATCACAGGGTATGACCCAGCATTTT,CATSDSSQGMTQHF
TRBJ1-1,NA,TRBD1,TRBV29-1,13,TGCAGCGCCTCAGGACAGGGAGGCACTGAAGCTTTCTTT,CSASGQGGTEAFF
TRBJ1-2,NA,NA,TRBV5-1,13,TGCGCCAGCAGCTTGGAACAGTGGAGGGGCTACACCTTC,CASSLEQWRGYTF
TRBJ1-2,NA,NA,TRBV14,19,TGTGCCAGCAGCCAAGAGAATTTCAGGGGTGCCCTGCTTAACTATGGCTACACCTTC,CASSQENFRGALLNYGYTF
TRBJ2-3,NA,NA,TRBV11-2,18,TGTGCCAGCAGCATAGGGTTTAGGTCCAGGGGGGGCACAGATACGCAGTATTTT,CASSIGFRSRGGTDTQYF
TRBJ1-2,NA,NA,TRBV9,13,TGTGCCAGCAGCCCCGGGTCCGCGCCGGGCTACACCTTC,CASSPGSAPGYTF
TRBJ2-1,NA,NA,TRBV27,17,TGTGCCAGCAGTAAAATGGGGGGGCCCTCACCTGGGAATGAGCAGTTCTTC,CASSKMGGPSPGNEQFF
TRBJ2-2,NA,TRBD1,TRBV7-8,18,TGTGCCAGCATCTTACTGACCGGGACAGGGGTTTCGACCGGGGAGCTGTTTTTT,CASILLTGTGVSTGELFF
TRBJ1-4,NA,NA,TRBV19,15,TGTGCCAGTAGTCCCAGGGGAGAACAGGTTGGAAAACTGTTTTTT,CASSPRGEQVGKLFF
TRBJ1-5,once,NA,TRBV19,15,TGTGCCACCTGCGCGGGGTTTGGGAGCAATCAGCCCCAGCATTTT,CATCAGFGSNQPQHF
TRBJ2-7,NA,NA,TRBV30,14,TGTGCCTGGAGGATGTCTTGGAGGTCCTACGAGCAGTACTTC,CAWRMSWRSYEQYF
TRBJ2-3,few,NA,TRBV3-1/TRBV3-2,13,TGTGCCAGCAGCCAAGATCTCCCAGATACGCAGTATTTT,CASSQDLPDTQYF